This section outlines one TCR beta chain sequence together with its context. The CDR3 is 14 amino acids. Germline CDR1 SGHTA, CDR2 FQGNSA. Trimming took 4 bases from V and 2 from J, leaving 12 bases between them. The library targeted TCRbeta and was prepared with unique molecular identifiers. TCRdb reprocessed the PCR reads with MiXCR, giving one entry per CDR3 protein. The sample consists of fewer than 400,000 distinct CDR3 sequences, about a fifth of them appearing once. The source of the sample is a study of T-cell reconstitution after alpha-beta-depleted transplantation in children. This TCR came from a human donor who donated a stem cell graft to a child with acute myeloid leukemia. This specimen was PBMCs from the stem cell graft donor, taken from the stem cell graft. This chain connects TRBV7-2 to TRBJ2-7; TRBD1 might be the D (6 bases). The CDR3 DNA reads TGTGCCAGCAGCTCCCACAGGGACACCTACGAGCAGTACTTC. It translates to CASSSHRDTYEQYF.